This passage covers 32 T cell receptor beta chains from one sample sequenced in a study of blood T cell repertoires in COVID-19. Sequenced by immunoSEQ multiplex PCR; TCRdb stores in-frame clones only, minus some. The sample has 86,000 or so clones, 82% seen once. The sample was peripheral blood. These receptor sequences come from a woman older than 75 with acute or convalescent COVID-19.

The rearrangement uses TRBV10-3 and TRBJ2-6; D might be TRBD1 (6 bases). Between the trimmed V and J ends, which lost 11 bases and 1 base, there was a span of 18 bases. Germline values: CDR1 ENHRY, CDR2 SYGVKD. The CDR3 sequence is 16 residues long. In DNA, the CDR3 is TGTGCCGTTACCAGGGGTAGTAATTCTGGGGCCAACGTCCTGACTTTC. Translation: CAVTRGSNSGANVLTF.

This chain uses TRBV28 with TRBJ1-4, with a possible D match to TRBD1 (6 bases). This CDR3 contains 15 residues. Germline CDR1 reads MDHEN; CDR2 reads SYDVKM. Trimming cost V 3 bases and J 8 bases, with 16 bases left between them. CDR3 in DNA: TGTGCCAGCAGTTTTCTTGGCAGGGGCTTGGAAAAACTGTTTTTT. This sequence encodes CASSFLGRGLEKLFF.

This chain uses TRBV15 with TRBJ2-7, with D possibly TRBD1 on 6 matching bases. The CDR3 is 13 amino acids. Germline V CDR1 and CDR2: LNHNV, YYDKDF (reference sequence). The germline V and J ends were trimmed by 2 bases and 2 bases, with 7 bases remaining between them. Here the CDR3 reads CATSRRQAYEQYF. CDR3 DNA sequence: TGTGCCACCAGCAGAAGACAGGCCTACGAGCAGTACTTC.

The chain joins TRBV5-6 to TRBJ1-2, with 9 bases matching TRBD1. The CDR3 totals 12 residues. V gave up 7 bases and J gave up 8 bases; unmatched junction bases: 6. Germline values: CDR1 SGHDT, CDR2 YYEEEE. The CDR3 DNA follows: TGTGCCAGCCTACAGGGGGCGAGAGGCTACACCTTC. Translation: CASLQGARGYTF.

CDR3 residues: CASSLAPGLGSYNEQFF. The CDR3 region has the DNA TGCGCCAGCAGCTTGGCCCCAGGGCTAGGTTCCTACAATGAGCAGTTCTTC. This chain links TRBV5-1 with TRBJ2-1, with TRBD1 as a possible D gene (5 bases). Trimming left V 0 bases short and J 1 base short, with 14 bases between. Germline V gene lookup returns CDR1 SGHRS and CDR2 YFSETQ. The CDR3 spans 17 residues.

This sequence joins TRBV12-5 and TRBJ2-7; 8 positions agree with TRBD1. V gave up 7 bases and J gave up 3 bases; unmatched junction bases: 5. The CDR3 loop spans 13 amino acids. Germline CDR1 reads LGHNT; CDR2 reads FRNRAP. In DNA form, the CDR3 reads TGTGCTAGTGCCCTCACAGGGGGCTACGAGCAGTACTTC. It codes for CASALTGGYEQYF.

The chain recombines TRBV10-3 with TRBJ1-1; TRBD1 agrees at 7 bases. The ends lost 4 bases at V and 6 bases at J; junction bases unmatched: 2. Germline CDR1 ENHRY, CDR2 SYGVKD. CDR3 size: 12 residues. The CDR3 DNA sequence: TGTGCCATCAGTGCGACAGGGCCTGAAGCTTTCTTT. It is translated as CAISATGPEAFF.

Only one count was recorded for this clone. The CDR3 here is CASSRTPARLGTEAFF. DNA for the CDR3: TGCGCCAGCAGCAGAACCCCTGCGAGGTTGGGCACTGAAGCTTTCTTT. J is TRBJ1-1 and V is TRBV5-1; D unclear. The CDR3 is made up of 16 amino acids. Between the trimmed V and J ends, which lost 4 bases and 4 bases, there was a span of 20 bases. Germline V gene data show CDR1 as SGHRS and CDR2 as YFSETQ.

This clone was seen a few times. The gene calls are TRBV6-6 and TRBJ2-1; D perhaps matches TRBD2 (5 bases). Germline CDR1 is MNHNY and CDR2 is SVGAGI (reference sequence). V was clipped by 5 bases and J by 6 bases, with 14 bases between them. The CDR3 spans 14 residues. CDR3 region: CASSKLERSNEQFF. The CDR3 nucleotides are TGTGCCAGCAGTAAACTAGAGAGGAGCAATGAGCAGTTCTTC.

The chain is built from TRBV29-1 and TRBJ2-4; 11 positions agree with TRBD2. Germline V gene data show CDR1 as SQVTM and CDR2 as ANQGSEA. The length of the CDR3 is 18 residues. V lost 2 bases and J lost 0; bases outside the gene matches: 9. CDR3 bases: TGCAGCGTTGAACTTACTAGCGGGGGAAATATAGCCAAAAACATTCAGTACTTC. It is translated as CSVELTSGGNIAKNIQYF.

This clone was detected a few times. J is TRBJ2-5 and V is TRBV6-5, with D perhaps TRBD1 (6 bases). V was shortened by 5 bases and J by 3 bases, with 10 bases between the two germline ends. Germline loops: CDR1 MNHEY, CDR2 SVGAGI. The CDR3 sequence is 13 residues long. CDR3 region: CASSTGLKETQYF. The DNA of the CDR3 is TGTGCCAGCAGTACAGGGCTAAAAGAGACCCAGTACTTC.

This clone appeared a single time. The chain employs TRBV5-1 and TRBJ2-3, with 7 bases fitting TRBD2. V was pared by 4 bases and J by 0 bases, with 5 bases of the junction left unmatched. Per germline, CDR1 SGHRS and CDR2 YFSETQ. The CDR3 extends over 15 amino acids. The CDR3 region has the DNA TGCGCCAGCAGCCAAAGCGGGGATAGCACAGATACGCAGTATTTT. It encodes CASSQSGDSTDTQYF. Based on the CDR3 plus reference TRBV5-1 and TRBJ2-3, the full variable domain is KAGVTQTPRYLIKTRGQQVTLSCSPISGHRSVSWYQQTPGQGLQFLFEYFSETQRNKGNFPGRFSGRQFSNSRSEMNVSTLELGDSALYLCASSQSGDSTDTQYFGPGTRLTVL.

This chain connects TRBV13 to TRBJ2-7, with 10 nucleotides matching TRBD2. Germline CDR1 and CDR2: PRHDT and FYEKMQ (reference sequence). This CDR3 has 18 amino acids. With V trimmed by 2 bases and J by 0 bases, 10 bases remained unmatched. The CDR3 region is CASSLSPTSGTPSYEQYF. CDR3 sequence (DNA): TGTGCCAGCAGCTTAAGCCCCACTAGCGGGACCCCCTCCTACGAGCAGTACTTC. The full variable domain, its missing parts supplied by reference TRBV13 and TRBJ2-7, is AAGVIQSPRHLIKEKRETATLKCYPIPRHDTVYWYQQGPGQDPQFLISFYEKMQSDKGSIPDRFSAQQFSDYHSELNMSSLELGDSALYFCASSLSPTSGTPSYEQYFGPGTRLTVT.

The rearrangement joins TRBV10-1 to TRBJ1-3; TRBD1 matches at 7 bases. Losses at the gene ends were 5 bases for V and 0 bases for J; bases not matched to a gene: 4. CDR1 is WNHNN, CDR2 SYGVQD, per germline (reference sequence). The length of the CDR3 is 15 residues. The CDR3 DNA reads TGCGCCAGCAGTCCCGGGACAGCCTCTGGAAACACCATATATTTT. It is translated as CASSPGTASGNTIYF.

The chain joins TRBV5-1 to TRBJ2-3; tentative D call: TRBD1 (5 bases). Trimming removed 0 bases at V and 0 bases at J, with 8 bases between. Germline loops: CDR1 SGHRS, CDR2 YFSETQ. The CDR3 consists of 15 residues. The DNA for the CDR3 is TGCGCCAGCAGCTTGGACAGGCCGAGCACAGATACGCAGTATTTT. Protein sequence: CASSLDRPSTDTQYF.

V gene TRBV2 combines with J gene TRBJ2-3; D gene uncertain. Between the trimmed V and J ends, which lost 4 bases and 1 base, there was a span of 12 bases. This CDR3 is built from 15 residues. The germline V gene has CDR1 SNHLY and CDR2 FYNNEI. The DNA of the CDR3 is TGTGCCAGCAGTGTCCCAGGCACAGGCACAGATACGCAGTATTTT. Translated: CASSVPGTGTDTQYF.

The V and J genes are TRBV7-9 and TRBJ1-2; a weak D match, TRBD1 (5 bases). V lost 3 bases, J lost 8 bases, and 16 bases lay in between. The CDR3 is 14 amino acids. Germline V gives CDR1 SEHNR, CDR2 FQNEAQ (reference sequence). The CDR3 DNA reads TGTGCCAGCAGCTTCCGCGGACATTCGGAGGGCTACACCTTC. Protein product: CASSFRGHSEGYTF.

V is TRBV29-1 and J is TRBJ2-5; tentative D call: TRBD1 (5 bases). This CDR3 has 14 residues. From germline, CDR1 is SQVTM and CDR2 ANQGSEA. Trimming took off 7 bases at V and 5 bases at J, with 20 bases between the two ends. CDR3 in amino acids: CSGRPGRAGETQYF. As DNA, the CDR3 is TGCAGCGGGAGACCCGGCAGGGCAGGGGAGACCCAGTACTTC.

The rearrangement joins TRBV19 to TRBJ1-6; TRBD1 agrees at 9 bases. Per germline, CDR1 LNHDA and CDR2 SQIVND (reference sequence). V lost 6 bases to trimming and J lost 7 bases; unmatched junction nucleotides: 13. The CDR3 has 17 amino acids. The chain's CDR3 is CASRPARNRGPNSPLHF. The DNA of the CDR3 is TGTGCCAGTAGGCCCGCCCGCAACAGGGGGCCCAATTCACCCCTCCACTTT.

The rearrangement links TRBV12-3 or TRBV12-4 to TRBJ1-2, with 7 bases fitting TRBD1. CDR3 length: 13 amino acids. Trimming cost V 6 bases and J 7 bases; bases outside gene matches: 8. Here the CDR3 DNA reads TGTGCCAGCAGGCAGACAGGGATAGGTGGCTACACCTTC. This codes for CASRQTGIGGYTF.

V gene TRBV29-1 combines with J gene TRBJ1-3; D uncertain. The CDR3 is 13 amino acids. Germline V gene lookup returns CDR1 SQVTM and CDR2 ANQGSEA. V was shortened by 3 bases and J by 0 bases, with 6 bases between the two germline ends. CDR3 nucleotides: TGCAGCGTTGATCCCTACTCTGGAAACACCATATATTTT. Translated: CSVDPYSGNTIYF.

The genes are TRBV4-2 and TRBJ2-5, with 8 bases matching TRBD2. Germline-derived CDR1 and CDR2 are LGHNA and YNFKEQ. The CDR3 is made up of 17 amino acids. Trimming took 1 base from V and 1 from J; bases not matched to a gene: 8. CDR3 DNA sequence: TGTGCCAGCAGCCAAGTAGGGAGCGGGGGAGCCCAAGAGACCCAGTACTTC. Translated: CASSQVGSGGAQETQYF.

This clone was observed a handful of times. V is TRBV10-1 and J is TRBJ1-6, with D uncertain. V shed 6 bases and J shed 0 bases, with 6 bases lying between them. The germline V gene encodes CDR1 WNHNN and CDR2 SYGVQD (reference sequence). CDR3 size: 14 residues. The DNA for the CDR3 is TGCGCCAGCAGGGGGAGCTCCTATAATTCACCCCTCCACTTT. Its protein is CASRGSSYNSPLHF.

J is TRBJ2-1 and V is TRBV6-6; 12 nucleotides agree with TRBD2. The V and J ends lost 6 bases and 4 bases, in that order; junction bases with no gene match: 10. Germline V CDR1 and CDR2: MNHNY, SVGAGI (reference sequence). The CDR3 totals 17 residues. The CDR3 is CASSRRLAGVTYNEQFF. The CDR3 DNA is TGTGCCAGCAGCCGACGACTAGCGGGGGTTACATACAATGAGCAGTTCTTC.

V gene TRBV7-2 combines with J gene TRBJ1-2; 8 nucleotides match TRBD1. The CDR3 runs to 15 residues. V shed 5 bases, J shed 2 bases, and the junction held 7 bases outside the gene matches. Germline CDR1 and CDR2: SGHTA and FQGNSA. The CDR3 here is CASSPWTGSNYGYTF. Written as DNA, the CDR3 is TGTGCCAGCAGCCCCTGGACAGGGAGCAACTATGGCTACACCTTC.

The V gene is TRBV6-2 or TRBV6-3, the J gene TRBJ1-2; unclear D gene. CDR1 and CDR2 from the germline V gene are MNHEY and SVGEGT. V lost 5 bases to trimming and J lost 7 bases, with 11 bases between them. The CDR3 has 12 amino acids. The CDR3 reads CASSARSGGYTF. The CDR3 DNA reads TGTGCCAGCAGTGCCCGGTCGGGTGGCTACACCTTC.

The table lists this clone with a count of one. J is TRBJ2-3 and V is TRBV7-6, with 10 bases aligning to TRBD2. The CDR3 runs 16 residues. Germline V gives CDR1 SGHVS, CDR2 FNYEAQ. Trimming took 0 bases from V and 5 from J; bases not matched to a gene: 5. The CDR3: CASSLASGRAKDTQYF. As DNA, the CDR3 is TGTGCCAGCAGCTTAGCGAGCGGGAGGGCGAAAGATACGCAGTATTTT.

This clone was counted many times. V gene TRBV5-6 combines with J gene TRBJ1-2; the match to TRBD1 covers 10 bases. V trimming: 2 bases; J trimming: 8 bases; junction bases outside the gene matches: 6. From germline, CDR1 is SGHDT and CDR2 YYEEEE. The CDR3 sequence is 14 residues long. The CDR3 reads CASSLTGQGEGYTF. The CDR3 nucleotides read TGTGCCAGCAGCTTAACAGGACAGGGGGAGGGCTACACCTTC. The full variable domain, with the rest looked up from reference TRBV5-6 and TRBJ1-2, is DAGVTQSPTHLIKTRGQQVTLRCSPKSGHDTVSWYQQALGQGPQFIFQYYEEEERQRGNFPDRFSGHQFPNYSSELNVNALLLGDSALYLCASSLTGQGEGYTFGSGTRLTVV.

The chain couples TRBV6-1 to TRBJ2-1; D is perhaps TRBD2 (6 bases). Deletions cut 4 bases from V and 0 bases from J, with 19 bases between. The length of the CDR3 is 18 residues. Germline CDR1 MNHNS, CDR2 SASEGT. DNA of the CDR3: TGTGCCAGCAGTGGTCGGAGGGGACGGCAGAGCTCCTACAATGAGCAGTTCTTC. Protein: CASSGRRGRQSSYNEQFF.

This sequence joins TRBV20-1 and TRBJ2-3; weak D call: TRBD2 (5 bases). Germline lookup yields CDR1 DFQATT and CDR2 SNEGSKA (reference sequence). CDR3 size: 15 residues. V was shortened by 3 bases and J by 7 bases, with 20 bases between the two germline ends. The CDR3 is CSASLPGVNPYTQYF. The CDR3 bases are TGCAGTGCTAGTCTGCCCGGGGTAAACCCATATACGCAGTATTTT.

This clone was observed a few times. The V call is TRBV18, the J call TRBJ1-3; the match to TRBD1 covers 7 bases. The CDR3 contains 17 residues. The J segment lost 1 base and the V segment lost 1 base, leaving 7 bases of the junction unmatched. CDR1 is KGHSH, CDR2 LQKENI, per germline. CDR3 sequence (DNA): TGTGCCAGCTCACCACAGGCGCTCAGGGGGTCTGGAAACACCATATATTTT. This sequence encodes CASSPQALRGSGNTIYF.

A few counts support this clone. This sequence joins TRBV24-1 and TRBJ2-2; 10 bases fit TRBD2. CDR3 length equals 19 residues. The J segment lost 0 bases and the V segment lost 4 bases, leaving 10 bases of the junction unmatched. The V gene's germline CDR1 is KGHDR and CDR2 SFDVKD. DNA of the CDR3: TGTGCCACCAGTGACCCGGGGGTAGCGGGAGGCACGAACACCGGGGAGCTGTTTTTT. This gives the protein CATSDPGVAGGTNTGELFF.